This TCR beta chain appears in the sequencing data of a study of metastatic and nonmetastatic thyroid tumors. Study summary: Blood and tumor or nodule tissue repertoires from malignant and benign thyroid patients were compared.

CDR1 is LGHNA, CDR2 YSLEER, per germline. V was shortened by 5 bases and J by 3 bases, with 20 bases between the two germline ends. The CDR3 consists of 16 residues. Until they underwent thyroid surgery, no patient had received any treatment. TCRdb re-called the PCR reads via MiXCR. Of about 8,400 clones listed, about 45% are singletons. This chain links TRBV4-3 with TRBJ2-7; D may be TRBD2 (6 bases). What was sequenced was tumor tissue. The clonotype comes from a male donor with papillary thyroid cancer or a benign thyroid nodule (not recorded which). Some clones in this sample may be carry-over from other donors' samples. CDR3 in DNA: TGCGCCAGCAGCGGGGCTCCCAGGGACTTCGGCTACGAGCAGTACTTC. Residues: CASSGAPRDFGYEQYF.